The present entry profiles one T cell receptor (beta chain) with its context. It lacks a known antigen. The sample holds no much larger clone one base away, and base qualities are not on file. The data belong to a study of identical twins (dated by TCRdb to between 2015 and 2016). With regard to the full study: The study deep-sequenced TCR alpha and beta repertoires from monozygotic twins, unrelated adults of various ages and cord blood to test whether fetal clonotypes persist. To rule out contamination, replicate twin experiments were performed at different times with different library preparation protocols. Results and caveats for the whole study, not just this receptor: Fewer insertions were carried by abundant cord blood beta clonotypes; a weaker similar trend was observed in young adult naive repertoires, while no such trend was observed in memory repertoires. In monozygotic twins, recombination models systematically underestimated out-of-frame TCR alpha sharing, but the models matched the sharing seen between unrelated individuals. Because the same donors could not be followed over many years, the conclusions relied on cross-sectional statistical analysis. Compared with coincidental sharing between unrelated individuals, out-of-frame TCR alpha sequences shared between twins showed an excess of sequences with low generation probability. Invariant T cells such as MAIT and iNKT could partly confound zero-insertion analyses, though diverse VJ usage argued against this for most clonotypes. Excess twin sharing in beta out-of-frame sequences was weaker because fewer shared sequences lowered the signal-to-noise ratio.

Only healthy Caucasian donors were included. The study also sequenced three unrelated non-twin adults: a male aged 18 to 29, a male aged 50 to 59 and a female aged 50 to 59. Miltenyi CD45RO+ enrichment and human naive T-cell isolation kits were used to isolate memory (CD45RO+) and naive T cells from PBMC. The library was generated by 5' RACE. Sequencing was performed on an Illumina HiSeq 2000. Template switching introduced a universal primer binding site; the final cDNA contained a unique molecular identifier, enabling accurate counting of TCR cDNA molecules. Specific primers in the conserved constant-segment region were used to synthesize first-strand cDNA for TCR alpha and beta chains. To control for contamination, every cDNA library was double barcoded, receiving both a SMART-Mk sample barcode and Illumina barcodes. Two successive PCR steps introduced TruSeq adapter sequences along with Illumina sample barcodes. The TCR alpha and beta cDNA libraries were sequenced on the Illumina HiSeq platform using custom primers. In the source study's methods: MiGEC was used to process raw reads and extract unique molecular identifiers, and MiXCR was used to find CDR3 positions. Recombination models were inferred per individual with the repgenHMM and IGoR tools using an EM algorithm. The tcR package in R was used for shared clonotype analysis, with sharing normalized by the product of cloneset sizes. To study raw recombination without the effects of thymic and clonal selection, out-of-frame nonproductive sequences were analyzed. Through fastp at Q25 and MiXCR, TCRdb rebuilt clones from the public reads, retaining in-frame beta chains. One record per CDR3 amino acid sequence lists the most common genes and DNA. The V and J calls come from TCRdb's annotation, not from the publication. Within this sample are 400,000 to 500,000 distinct CDR3 sequences, with around 18% of them counted one time only. Around 10% of the sample is held by the ten biggest clonotypes.

Trimming costs V 5 bases and J 5 bases, and their ends lie 9 bases apart. Spanning cysteine to phenylalanine, the CDR3 consists of 12 amino acids. The DNA shown is the 36-base CDR3, in frame from base 1. For CDR1 and CDR2, the germline V gene lists SGHAT and FQNNGV. Sequencing was done on a sample of naive T cells sorted from blood. In the paper's terms, the cell subset or site label means: cells isolated with a human naive T-cell isolation kit. The chain links TRBV11-2 with TRBJ1-1; a confident D gene designation cannot be given. This sequence originates from a man over 45 in good health. CDR3 reads: CASSPPRTEAFF. The nucleotides are TGTGCCAGCAGCCCCCCAAGGACTGAAGCTTTCTTT.